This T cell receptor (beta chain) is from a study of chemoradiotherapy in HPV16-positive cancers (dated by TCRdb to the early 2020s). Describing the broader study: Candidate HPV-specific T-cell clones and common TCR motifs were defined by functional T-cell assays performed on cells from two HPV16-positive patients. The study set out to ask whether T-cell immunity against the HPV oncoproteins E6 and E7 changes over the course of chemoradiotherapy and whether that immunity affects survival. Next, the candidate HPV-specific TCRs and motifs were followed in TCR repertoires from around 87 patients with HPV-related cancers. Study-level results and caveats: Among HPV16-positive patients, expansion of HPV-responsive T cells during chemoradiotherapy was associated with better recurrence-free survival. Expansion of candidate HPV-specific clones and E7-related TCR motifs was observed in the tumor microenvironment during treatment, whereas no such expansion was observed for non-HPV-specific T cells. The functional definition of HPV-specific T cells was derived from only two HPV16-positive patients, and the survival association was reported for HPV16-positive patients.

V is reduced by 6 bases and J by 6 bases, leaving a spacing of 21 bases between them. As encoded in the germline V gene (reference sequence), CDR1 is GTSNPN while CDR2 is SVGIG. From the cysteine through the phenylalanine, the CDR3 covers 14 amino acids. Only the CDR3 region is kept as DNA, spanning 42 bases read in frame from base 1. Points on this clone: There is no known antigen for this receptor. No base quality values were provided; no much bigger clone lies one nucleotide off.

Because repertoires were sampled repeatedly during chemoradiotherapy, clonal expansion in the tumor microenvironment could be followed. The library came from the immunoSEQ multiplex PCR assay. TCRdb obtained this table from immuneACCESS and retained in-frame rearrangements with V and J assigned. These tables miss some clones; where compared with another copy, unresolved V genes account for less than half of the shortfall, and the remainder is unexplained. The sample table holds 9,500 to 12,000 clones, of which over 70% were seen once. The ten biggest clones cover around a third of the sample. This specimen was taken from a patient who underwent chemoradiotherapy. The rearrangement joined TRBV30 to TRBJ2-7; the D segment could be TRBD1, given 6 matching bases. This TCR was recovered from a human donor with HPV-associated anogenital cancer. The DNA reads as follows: TGTGCCTGCATCCCTACAGGGTGGAAAGGCGAGCAGTACTTC. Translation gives CACIPTGWKGEQYF.